This T cell receptor beta chain was observed in a study of radiotherapy plus CTLA-4 blockade in lung cancer. Overall study findings and caveats: Radiotherapy plus ipilimumab was followed by expansion in blood of tumor-derived TCR clones.

Unmatched junction bases numbered 5, after V lost 3 bases and J lost 0 bases. The CDR3 totals 15 residues. The germline CDR1 and CDR2 sequences are SGDLS and YYNGEE. Chemo-refractory metastatic non-small-cell lung cancer patients received focal radiation with ipilimumab CTLA-4 blockade. Assay: immunoSEQ multiplex PCR; the TCRdb copy retains only in-frame clones and omits some. The data hold 60,000 to 85,000 clones, with about 87% observed a single time. As to this clone: The antigen is not known.

This TCR was sampled from a human donor with non-small cell lung cancer who had stable disease on radiotherapy plus ipilimumab. This chain links TRBV9 with TRBJ1-1; TRBD1 matches 7 bases. Source: peripheral blood, taken from a patient treated with radiotherapy plus ipilimumab. CDR3 residues: CASSALQGMNTEAFF. The CDR3 nucleotides read TGTGCCAGCAGCGCGCTACAGGGGATGAACACTGAAGCTTTCTTT.